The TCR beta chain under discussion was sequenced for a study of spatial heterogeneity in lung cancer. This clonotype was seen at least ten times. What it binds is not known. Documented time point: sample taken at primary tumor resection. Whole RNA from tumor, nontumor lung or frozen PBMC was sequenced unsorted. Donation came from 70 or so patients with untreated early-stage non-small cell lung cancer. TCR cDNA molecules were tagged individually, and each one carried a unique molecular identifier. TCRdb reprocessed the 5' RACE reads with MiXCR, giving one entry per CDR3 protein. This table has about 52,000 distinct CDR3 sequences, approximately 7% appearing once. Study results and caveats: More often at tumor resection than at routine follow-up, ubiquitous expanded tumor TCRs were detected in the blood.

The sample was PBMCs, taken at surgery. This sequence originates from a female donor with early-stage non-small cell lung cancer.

The CDR3 region is CASSRVSSYEQYF. CDR3 sequence (DNA): TGTGCCAGCAGTCGTGTCAGCTCCTACGAGCAGTACTTC. The rearrangement links TRBV28 to TRBJ2-7; D is uncertain. The CDR3 has 13 residues. With 5 bases removed from V and 0 bases from J, the gap between germline ends came to 8 bases. Germline V gene data show CDR1 as MDHEN and CDR2 as SYDVKM.